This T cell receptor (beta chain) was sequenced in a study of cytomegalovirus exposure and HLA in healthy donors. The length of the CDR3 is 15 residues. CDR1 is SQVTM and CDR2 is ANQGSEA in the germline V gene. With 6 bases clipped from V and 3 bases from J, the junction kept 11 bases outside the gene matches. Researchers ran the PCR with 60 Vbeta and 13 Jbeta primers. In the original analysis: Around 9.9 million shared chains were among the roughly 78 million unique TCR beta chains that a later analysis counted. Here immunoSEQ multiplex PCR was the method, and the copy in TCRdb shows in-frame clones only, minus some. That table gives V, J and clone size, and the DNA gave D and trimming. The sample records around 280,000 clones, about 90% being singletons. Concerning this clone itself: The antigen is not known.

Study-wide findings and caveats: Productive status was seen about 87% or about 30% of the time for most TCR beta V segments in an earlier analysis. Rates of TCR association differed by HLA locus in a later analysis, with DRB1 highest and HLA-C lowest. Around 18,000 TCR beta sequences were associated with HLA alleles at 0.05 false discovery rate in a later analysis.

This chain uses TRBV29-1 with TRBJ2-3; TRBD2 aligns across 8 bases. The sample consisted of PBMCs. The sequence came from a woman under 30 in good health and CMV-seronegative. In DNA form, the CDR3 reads TGCAGCGTCCCCGGGGGGGCCGTAAGGACAGATACGCAGTATTTT. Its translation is CSVPGGAVRTDTQYF.